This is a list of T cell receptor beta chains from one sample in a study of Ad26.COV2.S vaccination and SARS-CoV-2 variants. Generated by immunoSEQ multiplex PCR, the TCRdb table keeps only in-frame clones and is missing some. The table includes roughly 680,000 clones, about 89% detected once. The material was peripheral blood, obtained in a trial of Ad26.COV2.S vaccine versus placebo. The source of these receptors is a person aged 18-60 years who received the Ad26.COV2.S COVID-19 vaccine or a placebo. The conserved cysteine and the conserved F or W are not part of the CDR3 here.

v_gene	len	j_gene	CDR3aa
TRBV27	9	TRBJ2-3	ASTGWDTQY
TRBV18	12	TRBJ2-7	ASSAGQGVSEQY
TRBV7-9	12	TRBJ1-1	ASSWTGRATEAF
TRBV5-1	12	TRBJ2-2	ASSLITNTGELF
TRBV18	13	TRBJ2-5	ASSLQQGAKETQY
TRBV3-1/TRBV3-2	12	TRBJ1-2	ASSMRGGPYGYT
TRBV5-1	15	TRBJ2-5	ASSRGLAGGVQETQY
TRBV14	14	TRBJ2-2	ASSYGTGANTGELF
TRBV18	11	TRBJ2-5	ASSPTGWETQY
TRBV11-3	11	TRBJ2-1	ASSLGAHNEQF
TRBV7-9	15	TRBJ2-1	ASKPLAGEAGYNEQF
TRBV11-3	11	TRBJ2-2	ASSSTSHGELF
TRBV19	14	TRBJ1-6	ASSIAGQTNNSPLH
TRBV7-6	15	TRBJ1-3	ASSLTPDRGLGNTIY
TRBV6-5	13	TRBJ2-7	ASSYVGRSSYEQY
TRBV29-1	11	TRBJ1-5	SVGEGSNQPQH
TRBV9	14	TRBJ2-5	ASSVESGRAPETQY
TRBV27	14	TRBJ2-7	ASRRLQGALGYEQY
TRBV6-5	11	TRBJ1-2	ASTPRQGDGYT
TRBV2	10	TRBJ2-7	ASKREGYEQY
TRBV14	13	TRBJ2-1	ASSRRQGSYNEQF
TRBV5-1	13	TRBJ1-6	ASSVQGAYNSPLH
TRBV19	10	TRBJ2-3	ASRRDRDTQY
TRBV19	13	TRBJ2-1	ASSTPGLSYNEQF
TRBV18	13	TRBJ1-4	ASSPNGGQNEKLF
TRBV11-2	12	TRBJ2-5	ASSLGAGPGTQY
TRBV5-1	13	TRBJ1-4	ASSSAGTLNEKLF
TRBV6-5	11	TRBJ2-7	ASSFRGTYEQY
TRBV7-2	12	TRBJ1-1	ASSRSRWNTEAF
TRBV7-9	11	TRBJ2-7	ASQPRAFYEQY
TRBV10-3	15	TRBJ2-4	AISELGWPTGKNIQY
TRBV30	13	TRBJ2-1	AWSGGGNSYNEQF
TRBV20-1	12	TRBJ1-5	SASGDRDNQPQH
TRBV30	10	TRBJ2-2	AWSGGTGELF
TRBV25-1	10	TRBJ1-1	ASSRGVTEAF
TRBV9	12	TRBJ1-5	ASSPDREWGPQH
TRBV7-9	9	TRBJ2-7	ASSWGYEQY
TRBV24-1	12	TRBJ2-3	ATRPSGSTDTQY
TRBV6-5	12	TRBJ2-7	ASSYSGNLYEQY
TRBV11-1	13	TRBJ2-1	ASSPTGYSYNEQF
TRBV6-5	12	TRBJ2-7	ASSPYAGEYEQY
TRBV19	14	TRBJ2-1	ASSIRQGISYNEQF
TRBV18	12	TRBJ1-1	ASSHLRGNTEAF
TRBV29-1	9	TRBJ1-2	SGQGDYGYT
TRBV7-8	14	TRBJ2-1	ASSLSSGQSYNEQF
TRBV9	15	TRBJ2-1	ASSVSRTSGAYNEQF
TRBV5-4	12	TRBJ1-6	ASSLDRAYSPLH
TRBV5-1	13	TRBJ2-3	ASSLVTQGADTQY
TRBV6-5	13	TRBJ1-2	ASSYSGSTNYGYT
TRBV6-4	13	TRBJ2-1	ASSDGTSGYNEQF
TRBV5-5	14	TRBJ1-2	ASSLDLGTDNYGYT
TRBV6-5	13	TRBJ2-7	ASSYSGRGGYEQY
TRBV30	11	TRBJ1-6	ACGVIRETPLH